One sample yielded the 16 T cell receptor beta chains listed below, sequenced in a study of cytomegalovirus exposure and HLA in healthy donors. Primers for the PCR totalled 60 Vbeta and 13 Jbeta. Sequencing was performed with immunoSEQ multiplex PCR; in TCRdb, only in-frame clones are kept and a portion is missing. Of over 150,000 clones listed, 60% to 75% are singletons. What was sequenced was PBMCs. The source of these receptors is a young man in good health and CMV-seronegative.

The chain carries TRBV2 and TRBJ2-3, with TRBD2 matching 9 bases. V shed 4 bases and J 11 bases; nucleotides not matched to a gene: 7. Looked up from germline, CDR1 is SNHLY and CDR2 is FYNNEI. The CDR3 length is 13 residues. CDR3 in DNA: TGTGCCAGCAGTGGGTTAGCGGGGGCCGGGCAGTATTTT. Its translation is CASSGLAGAGQYF.

This clone was found a few times. The chain combines TRBV27 with TRBJ2-2; D might be TRBD1 (6 bases). Germline V gives CDR1 MNHEY, CDR2 SMNVEV (reference sequence). There are 16 residues in the CDR3. Trimming removed 7 bases from V and 6 bases from J, with 21 bases in between. The CDR3 nucleotides read TGTGCCAGCACCCGGATCTGGACAGAAGGGGCCGGGGAGCTGTTTTTT. Translated, it gives CASTRIWTEGAGELFF.

The genes are TRBV4-2 and TRBJ2-5, with TRBD2 matching over 7 bases. The CDR3 loop spans 13 amino acids. Germline V gene sequence: CDR1 LGHNA, CDR2 YNFKEQ. The J segment lost 5 bases and the V segment lost 4 bases, leaving 4 bases of the junction unmatched. CDR3 coding DNA: TGTGCCAGCAGCCTGCGACTAGCCGAGACCCAGTACTTC. Amino acids: CASSLRLAETQYF.

In this sample, this clone turned up a few times. J is TRBJ1-1 and V is TRBV9; D gene ambiguous. There are 15 residues in the CDR3. V was pared by 4 bases and J by 5 bases, with 18 bases between. Germline loops: CDR1 SGDLS, CDR2 YYNGEE. The DNA for the CDR3 is TGTGCCAGCAGCCAAAGCCTAGACGTAATAACTGAAGCTTTCTTT. This encodes CASSQSLDVITEAFF.

The chain joins TRBV19 to TRBJ1-2; TRBD1 matches 9 bases. This CDR3 region has 14 residues. V trimming: 5 bases; J trimming: 6 bases; junction bases outside the gene matches: 7. The germline V gene encodes CDR1 LNHDA and CDR2 SQIVND (reference sequence). The CDR3 here is CASSPGQGTHGYTF. The CDR3, as DNA: TGTGCCAGTAGTCCGGGACAGGGTACCCATGGCTACACCTTC.

V gene TRBV7-3 combines with J gene TRBJ2-3; 9 nucleotides line up with TRBD2. In germline, CDR1 is SGHTA, CDR2 FQGTGA. This CDR3 has 16 amino acids. The ends lost 5 bases at V and 4 bases at J; junction bases unmatched: 10. The CDR3 protein is CASSLAGGGVADTQYF. CDR3 nucleotides: TGTGCCAGCAGCCTCGCGGGCGGGGGGGTAGCAGATACGCAGTATTTT.

This clone was picked up one time. J is TRBJ2-1 and V is TRBV28, with 9 bases lining up with TRBD2. The trim removed 5 bases at V and 3 bases at J, leaving 5 bases unmatched. Per the germline V gene, CDR1 is MDHEN and CDR2 is SYDVKM. This CDR3 comprises 15 residues. The CDR3 nucleotides read TGTGCCAGCAGTCTCACAGCGGGGGGCTACAATGAGCAGTTCTTC. Protein product: CASSLTAGGYNEQFF.

The rearrangement uses TRBV5-4 and TRBJ1-2; D perhaps matches TRBD1 (6 bases). Trimming shortened V by 0 bases and J by 2 bases, and 17 bases separated the two germline ends. There are 17 residues in the CDR3. The germline CDR1 and CDR2 sequences are SGHNT and YYREEE (reference sequence). CDR3 residues: CASSLVQPPGQNYGYTF. CDR3 sequence (DNA): TGTGCCAGCAGCTTGGTCCAACCTCCGGGACAAAACTATGGCTACACCTTC.

This clone was detected only once. This chain connects TRBV2 to TRBJ2-2; possibly TRBD1 for D (6 bases). Germline V gene lookup returns CDR1 SNHLY and CDR2 FYNNEI. V was clipped by 3 bases and J by 6 bases, with 17 bases between them. The CDR3 covers 16 residues. The CDR3 spells CASSDRGSLNSGELFF. The CDR3 region has the DNA TGTGCCAGCAGTGATAGGGGGTCCCTTAACTCCGGGGAGCTGTTTTTT.

This chain links TRBV5-1 with TRBJ1-1; TRBD1 matches 7 bases. Germline trimming cut 2 bases from V and 2 bases from J; bases unmatched to any gene: 6. The CDR3 is made up of 15 amino acids. The germline V gene has CDR1 SGHRS and CDR2 YFSETQ. Here the CDR3 reads CASSFRQGGNTEAFF. DNA of the CDR3: TGCGCCAGCAGCTTCAGACAGGGCGGTAACACTGAAGCTTTCTTT.

The chain carries TRBV6-5 and TRBJ1-6; D unclear. Germline V gives CDR1 MNHEY, CDR2 SVGAGI. The CDR3 covers 15 residues. V was clipped by 2 bases and J by 8 bases, with 13 bases between them. The CDR3 is CASSYVGDLDSPLHF. The CDR3 DNA reads TGTGCCAGCAGTTACGTCGGAGACCTAGATTCACCCCTCCACTTT.

CDR3 DNA sequence: TGCGCCAGCAGCTTGGAGGGTCAGGGGGTCGCTTTCTTT. It yields the protein CASSLEGQGVAFF. The rearrangement joins TRBV5-1 to TRBJ1-1, with TRBD1 matching over 7 bases. Germline trimming cut 0 bases from V and 11 bases from J; bases unmatched to any gene: 7. This CDR3 is built from 13 residues. Germline V gene sequence: CDR1 SGHRS, CDR2 YFSETQ. Using reference TRBV5-1 and TRBJ1-1 for the parts outside the CDR3, the full variable domain is KAGVTQTPRYLIKTRGQQVTLSCSPISGHRSVSWYQQTPGQGLQFLFEYFSETQRNKGNFPGRFSGRQFSNSRSEMNVSTLELGDSALYLCASSLEGQGVAFFGQGTRLTVV.

This chain connects TRBV7-9 to TRBJ2-1; D gene unclear. The CDR3 has 14 amino acids. Trimming cost V 5 bases and J 4 bases, with 12 bases left between them. CDR1 SEHNR and CDR2 FQNEAQ come from the germline V gene (reference sequence). This chain's CDR3 is CASSPRGSYNEQFF. For the CDR3, the DNA is TGTGCCAGCAGCCCTCGTGGTAGTTACAATGAGCAGTTCTTC.

The sample holds a few counts of this clone. The V call is TRBV25-1, the J call TRBJ1-1, with TRBD1 as a possible D gene (5 bases). CDR3 size: 16 residues. The V gene's germline CDR1 is MGHDK and CDR2 SYGVNS. V was cut by 2 bases and J by 1 base, with 14 bases left in between. Written as DNA, the CDR3 is TGTGCCAGCAGTGAAGCGGGGACGCTGGGGAACACTGAAGCTTTCTTT. Protein product: CASSEAGTLGNTEAFF.

The genes are TRBV2 and TRBJ1-2, with 9 bases aligning to TRBD1. V dropped 8 bases and J dropped 4; count of bases not matched to a gene: 5. The CDR3 contains 13 residues. Germline V gene lookup returns CDR1 SNHLY and CDR2 FYNNEI. The CDR3 is CASLGQGSYGYTF. CDR3 nucleotide sequence: TGTGCCAGCTTGGGACAGGGAAGCTATGGCTACACCTTC.

The chain links TRBV7-2 to TRBJ1-3; TRBD1 matches at 9 bases. Germline V gene data show CDR1 as SGHTA and CDR2 as FQGNSA. This CDR3 has 17 amino acids. Trimming at V came to 5 bases and at J to 0 bases, leaving 8 bases not matched to a gene. The DNA of the CDR3 is TGTGCCAGCAGCCGAATGGGGACAGGGATCTCTGGAAACACCATATATTTT. Its protein product is CASSRMGTGISGNTIYF.